The 21 T cell receptor beta chains presented below share a single source sample, sequenced in a study of T cells in Graves' hyperthyroidism and ophthalmopathy. The investigators amplified TCR beta CDR3 regions from RNA transcripts. HTBI primers were the set used in a first-round RT-PCR of the TCR CDR3. From the multiplex PCR reads, TCRdb called clonotypes with MiXCR, one entry per CDR3 protein. This table has approximately 360,000 distinct CDR3 sequences, approximately 14% appearing once. Material for sequencing was blood. The receptors were sampled from a woman aged 18-35 years with Graves' hyperthyroidism that later progressed to Graves' ophthalmopathy.

This clonotype has a count of ten or more. The V call is TRBV6-8, the J call TRBJ2-1, with 7 positions matching TRBD1. This CDR3 region has 15 residues. Unmatched junction bases numbered 8, after V lost 2 bases and J lost 7 bases. Germline V gene data show CDR1 as MNHGY and CDR2 as SAAAGT. The CDR3 DNA reads as TGTGCCAGCAGTTACCCCAGGGACAGTTTTAATGAGCAGTTCTTC. It codes for CASSYPRDSFNEQFF.

Ten or more counts support this clonotype. This chain uses TRBV2 with TRBJ2-5, with D tentatively TRBD1 (5 bases). Trimming removed 9 bases from V and 1 base from J, with 9 bases in between. The germline V gene encodes CDR1 SNHLY and CDR2 FYNNEI. The CDR3 covers 12 residues. CDR3 region: CARKTAQETQYF. The CDR3 DNA reads as TGTGCCAGGAAGACAGCCCAAGAGACCCAGTACTTC.

This clonotype was detected only a few times. V is TRBV9 and J is TRBJ2-1; D remains unclear. Between the trimmed V and J ends, which lost 4 bases and 5 bases, there was a span of 10 bases. The germline gives CDR1 SGDLS, CDR2 YYNGEE. The CDR3 is made up of 13 amino acids. The CDR3 protein is CASSPLPHNEQFF. DNA for the CDR3: TGTGCCAGCAGCCCCCTACCCCACAATGAGCAGTTCTTC. Full variable domain (missing parts from reference TRBV9 and TRBJ2-1): DSGVTQTPKHLITATGQRVTLRCSPRSGDLSVYWYQQSLDQGLQFLIQYYNGEERAKGNILERFSAQQFPDLHSELNLSSLELGDSALYFCASSPLPHNEQFFGPGTRLTVL.

The chain employs TRBV4-1 and TRBJ2-7, with 10 bases that match TRBD1. CDR1 is MGHRA and CDR2 is YSYEKL in the germline V gene. CDR3 length equals 16 residues. V shed 0 bases and J 3 bases; nucleotides not matched to a gene: 5. The CDR3 protein is CASSQDRGQGGYEQYF. DNA for the CDR3: TGCGCCAGCAGCCAAGACCGAGGACAGGGGGGCTACGAGCAGTACTTC.

This clonotype occurred many times. The chain has TRBV7-9 and TRBJ2-4; D unresolved. Trimming took off 1 base at V and 4 bases at J, with 8 bases between the two ends. The CDR3 has 14 residues. Germline V lookup: CDR1 SEHNR, CDR2 FQNEAQ (reference sequence). The CDR3 DNA follows: TGTGCCAGCAGCTTAGGGAGAGGAAAAAACATTCAGTACTTC. This codes for CASSLGRGKNIQYF.

This clonotype was detected only a few times. The V and J genes are TRBV20-1 and TRBJ1-4, with D unresolved. Looked up from germline, CDR1 is DFQATT and CDR2 is SNEGSKA (reference sequence). V lost 4 bases to trimming and J lost 3 bases, with 12 bases between them. CDR3 length equals 14 residues. In DNA, the CDR3 is TGCAGTGCTAAGCCCCCCGGAGCTAATGAAAAACTGTTTTTT. Its protein is CSAKPPGANEKLFF.

This clonotype occurred many times. The gene calls are TRBV7-2 and TRBJ2-1, with D possibly TRBD2 on 5 matching bases. CDR1 and CDR2 from the germline V gene are SGHTA and FQGNSA. Trimming pared 4 bases from V and 4 bases from J, leaving 8 bases between. The CDR3 runs 13 residues. CDR3: CASSSGIYNEQFF. CDR3 DNA sequence: TGTGCCAGCAGCTCGGGGATTTACAATGAGCAGTTCTTC.

The V and J genes are TRBV19 and TRBJ1-1; maybe TRBD1 (5 bases). Looked up from germline, CDR1 is LNHDA and CDR2 is SQIVND (reference sequence). The V and J ends lost 8 bases and 0 bases respectively, with 16 bases between them. This CDR3 has 15 residues. The CDR3 DNA reads TGTGCCAGTGGGAGCAGGGATCTCATGAACACTGAAGCTTTCTTT. Translated: CASGSRDLMNTEAFF.

This clonotype was picked up a small number of times. The chain has TRBV27 and TRBJ2-7; 9 bases line up with TRBD1. From germline, CDR1 is MNHEY and CDR2 SMNVEV (reference sequence). V dropped 0 bases and J dropped 3; count of bases not matched to a gene: 6. There are 16 residues in the CDR3. The CDR3 loop is CASSLSGGTGYYEQYF. CDR3 nucleotides: TGTGCCAGCAGTTTATCGGGCGGGACAGGGTACTACGAGCAGTACTTC.

This clonotype was seen more than once but under ten times. This sequence joins TRBV20-1 and TRBJ2-2; D is ambiguous. Trimming pared 2 bases from V and 0 bases from J, leaving 7 bases between. Germline V gene data show CDR1 as DFQATT and CDR2 as SNEGSKA (reference sequence). The CDR3 loop spans 14 amino acids. CDR3 coding DNA: TGCAGTGCTAGACCCCCTGCGAACACCGGGGAGCTGTTTTTT. This encodes CSARPPANTGELFF.

The chain carries TRBV11-3 and TRBJ1-3; D gene ambiguous. Germline V gene lookup returns CDR1 SGHNT and CDR2 YENEEA. V lost 1 base, J lost 1 base, and 8 bases lay in between. This CDR3 is built from 15 residues. CDR3 in DNA: TGTGCCAGCAGCTTAGGTCGGGGATCTGGAAACACCATATATTTT. The encoded protein is CASSLGRGSGNTIYF.

In its sample, this clonotype was seen many times. This sequence joins TRBV6-1 and TRBJ1-5; TRBD1 agrees at 7 bases. J lost 5 bases, V lost 6 bases, and 7 bases had no gene match. This CDR3 contains 14 residues. CDR1 and CDR2 from the germline V gene are MNHNS and SASEGT. As DNA, the CDR3 is TGTGCCAGCAGGTCGGGACAGCACTATCAGCCCCAGCATTTT. Protein sequence: CASRSGQHYQPQHF.

This clonotype appeared a few times. The V call is TRBV13, the J call TRBJ2-1; tentatively, D is TRBD2 (5 bases). The V gene's germline CDR1 is PRHDT and CDR2 FYEKMQ (reference sequence). The CDR3 sequence is 16 residues long. V dropped 1 base and J dropped 4 bases, with 14 bases sitting between them. CDR3 region: CASSLDAGHSYNEQFF. The CDR3 DNA sequence: TGTGCCAGCAGCTTAGACGCGGGCCACTCATACAATGAGCAGTTCTTC.

The sample holds many counts of this clonotype. This rearrangement joins TRBV3-1 to TRBJ2-5; D possibly corresponds to TRBD2 (6 bases). The CDR3 has 19 residues. CDR1 LGHDT and CDR2 YNNKEL come from the germline V gene (reference sequence). V was clipped by 3 bases and J by 2 bases, with 25 bases between them. This CDR3 reads CASSHSLGGIPGHQETQYF. The CDR3 nucleotides read TGTGCCAGCAGCCATTCGCTGGGAGGAATCCCAGGCCATCAAGAGACCCAGTACTTC.

This clonotype came up a few times. This chain links TRBV19 with TRBJ2-1, with TRBD1 identical over 7 bases. Trimming at V came to 4 bases and at J to 3 bases, leaving 9 bases not matched to a gene. In germline, CDR1 is LNHDA, CDR2 SQIVND (reference sequence). This CDR3 region has 16 residues. CDR3 in DNA: TGTGCCAGTAGTAGCGACAGGGTTAAGGTCTACAATGAGCAGTTCTTC. This codes for CASSSDRVKVYNEQFF.

The chain recombines TRBV4-1 with TRBJ2-3; TRBD1 or TRBD2 may be the D gene (5 bases each). CDR1 MGHRA and CDR2 YSYEKL come from the germline V gene. This CDR3 is 15 amino acids long. V lost 1 base, J lost 2 bases, and 10 bases lay in between. CDR3: CASSQGSGATDTQYF. The CDR3 DNA is TGCGCCAGCAGCCAAGGATCCGGGGCCACAGATACGCAGTATTTT.

V is TRBV6-1 and J is TRBJ1-1, with a possible D match to TRBD1 (6 bases). Germline lookup yields CDR1 MNHNS and CDR2 SASEGT. The CDR3 is 15 amino acids. The germline V and J ends were trimmed by 1 base and 4 bases, with 13 bases remaining between them. CDR3 residues: CASSEVGGLVTEAFF. The CDR3 DNA follows: TGTGCCAGCAGTGAAGTGGGGGGCCTGGTCACTGAAGCTTTCTTT.

This clonotype was detected a few times. This sequence joins TRBV10-3 and TRBJ1-5; D unclear. CDR1 is ENHRY and CDR2 is SYGVKD in the germline V gene. The CDR3 contains 15 residues. V was shortened by 0 bases and J by 10 bases, with 16 bases between the two germline ends. The CDR3 protein is CAISESGHTSYPQHF. The DNA for the CDR3 is TGTGCCATCAGTGAGTCCGGGCACACTTCCTACCCCCAGCATTTT.

The sample holds many counts of this clonotype. The chain combines TRBV7-8 with TRBJ1-5, with TRBD1 matching 11 bases. V lost 1 base to trimming and J lost 1 base; unmatched junction nucleotides: 9. Germline CDR1 reads SGHVS; CDR2 reads FQNEAQ. The CDR3 has 19 amino acids. This CDR3 is CASSLDRTGGWGSNQPQHF. The DNA for the CDR3 is TGTGCCAGCAGCTTAGACAGGACAGGGGGCTGGGGAAGCAATCAGCCCCAGCATTTT.

In this sample, this clonotype turned up many times. The chain recombines TRBV12-3 or TRBV12-4 with TRBJ2-3; D gene unclear. The CDR3 sequence is 14 residues long. Trimming cost V 3 bases and J 6 bases, with 13 bases left between them. In DNA form, the CDR3 reads TGTGCCAGCAGTTTCGGTCTACCCACCGATACGCAGTATTTT. As protein: CASSFGLPTDTQYF.

The CDR3 nucleotides read TGCGCCAGCAGCGGTGCCCGGACAGGGTGGAACGAGCAGTACTTC. As protein: CASSGARTGWNEQYF. The chain has TRBV5-1 and TRBJ2-7; 8 bases align to TRBD1. This CDR3 region has 15 residues. Germline-derived CDR1 and CDR2 are SGHRS and YFSETQ. The V segment lost 4 bases and the J segment 5 bases; nucleotides outside the gene matches: 11.